The clone carrying this T cell receptor beta chain is deemed medium-sized by its frequency. Its antigen is currently unknown. This entry is derived from a study of T cells in severe cutaneous drug reactions. Turning to the study itself: Blister fluids or cells and PBMC were collected from patients in acute or recovery stage. Regarding the study as a whole: In carbamazepine-induced Stevens-Johnson syndrome or toxic epidermal necrolysis, TRBV12-4 averaged roughly 35% in blister cells and around 5% in PBMC.

Libraries were made by iRepertoire multiplex PCR with TCR subtype-specific primers for bulk and single-cell sequencing. TCRdb reprocessed the multiplex PCR reads; each CDR3 protein has one entry and no DNA is given. This sample's clone table lists some 970 distinct CDR3 sequences. Sequenced patients had Stevens-Johnson syndrome or toxic epidermal necrolysis caused by carbamazepine. The CDR3 is 13 amino acids. The V call is TRBV12-3 or TRBV12-4, the J call TRBJ2-2. The material sequenced was PBMCs. This receptor was obtained from a human donor with Stevens-Johnson syndrome, a severe cutaneous drug reaction. This CDR3 reads CASSLAGAGELFF.